This T cell receptor (beta chain) was obtained from a study of control samples from healthy donors and cancer patients (dated by TCRdb to 2020 to 2021). Worth noting for this clone: Its antigen remains unidentified. Base-call qualities are not available, and no considerably larger clone is one nucleotide away.

Library preparation was by the immunoSEQ multiplex PCR assay. TCRdb stores this immuneACCESS table with in-frame sequences only. Part of the clones is absent; in the studies checked, under half of the shortfall reflects unresolved V genes, and no reason is known for the rest. This sample holds approximately 170,000 clones; roughly 89% were observed only once. In total, the top ten clones hold approximately 1.5% of the sample. The TCR was taken from a woman in her forties or fifties in good health. Sequenced material: blood.

Here is the DNA: TGCGCCAGCAGCCCTAGGCGGGGGGGCCCCAATGAGCAGTTCTTC. The encoded protein is CASSPRRGGPNEQFF. The rearrangement joined TRBV5-1 to TRBJ2-1, with 9 bases in between that match TRBD2. Reading from cysteine to phenylalanine, the CDR3 counts 15 amino acids. CDR3 DNA only is kept here, 45 bases in frame from base 1. Compared with germline, V lacks 4 bases and J lacks 6 bases; bases without a gene match: 8. Sequences SGHRS (CDR1) and YFSETQ (CDR2) are obtained from the germline V gene.